One sample yielded the 19 T cell receptor beta chains listed below, sequenced in a study of OX40 agonist ivuxolimab in advanced cancers. Repertoires were generated with immunoSEQ multiplex PCR, while TCRdb's copy carries only in-frame clones and drops some. This table holds 72,000 or so clones, 70% to 85% found once. Material: CD4+ or CD8+ T cells sorted from blood, obtained in a trial of the OX40 agonist ivuxolimab. These receptors were taken from an adult with an advanced solid tumor such as melanoma, head and neck, liver or kidney cancer.

In DNA form, the CDR3 reads TGTGCCAGCAGCCGGGGACAGGGTAATCAGCCCCAGCATTTT. This sequence encodes CASSRGQGNQPQHF. V and J are TRBV5-8 and TRBJ1-5; the match to TRBD1 covers 9 bases. Looked up from germline, CDR1 is SGHTS and CDR2 is YDEGEE. The ends lost 4 bases at V and 4 bases at J; junction bases unmatched: 3. The CDR3 runs to 14 residues. Based on the CDR3 plus reference TRBV5-8 and TRBJ1-5, the full variable domain is EAGVTQSPTHLIKTRGQQATLRCSPISGHTSVYWYQQALGLGLQFLLWYDEGEERNRGNFPPRFSGRQFPNYSSELNVNALELEDSALYLCASSRGQGNQPQHFGDGTRLSIL.

J is TRBJ1-1 and V is TRBV10-3, with D tentatively TRBD1 (6 bases). The germline V and J ends were trimmed by 6 bases and 1 base, with 15 bases remaining between them. CDR3 size: 15 residues. Looked up from germline, CDR1 is ENHRY and CDR2 is SYGVKD. In DNA form, the CDR3 reads TGTGCCATCAGCCGGACAGTTCCCGCGAACACTGAAGCTTTCTTT. Its translation: CAISRTVPANTEAFF.

The chain employs TRBV6-6 and TRBJ2-3, with D uncertain. The CDR3 length is 11 residues. Germline CDR1 is MNHNY and CDR2 is SVGAGI (reference sequence). Trimming left V 7 bases short and J 3 bases short, with 5 bases between. CDR3: CASTGTDTQYF. CDR3 nucleotide sequence: TGTGCCAGCACCGGGACAGATACGCAGTATTTT.

V is TRBV2 and J is TRBJ2-7; D is unresolved. The CDR3 is 13 amino acids. V was shortened by 0 bases and J by 3 bases, with 6 bases between the two germline ends. The germline gives CDR1 SNHLY, CDR2 FYNNEI. CDR3 sequence: CASSEANRYEQYF. Here the CDR3 DNA reads TGTGCCAGCAGTGAAGCGAACCGCTACGAGCAGTACTTC.

The rearrangement uses TRBV6-4 and TRBJ2-1; TRBD2 aligns across 11 bases. The V and J ends lost 0 bases and 5 bases, in that order; junction bases with no gene match: 3. CDR3 size: 16 residues. In germline, CDR1 is MRHNA, CDR2 SNTAGT. The DNA of the CDR3 is TGTGCCAGCAGTGACTCTCTAGCGGGAGGAAACAATGAGCAGTTCTTC. Its translation: CASSDSLAGGNNEQFF.

The chain is built from TRBV5-6 and TRBJ1-1; the D is unclear. Germline CDR1 SGHDT, CDR2 YYEEEE. Trimming removed 0 bases from V and 2 bases from J, with 8 bases in between. The CDR3 is made up of 14 amino acids. CDR3 protein: CASSLEGVNTEAFF. DNA of the CDR3: TGTGCCAGCAGCTTGGAGGGAGTTAACACTGAAGCTTTCTTT.

This sequence joins TRBV7-9 and TRBJ1-6; TRBD1 is a possible D gene (5 bases). The germline gives CDR1 SEHNR, CDR2 FQNEAQ (reference sequence). CDR3 length: 15 residues. V lost 4 bases to trimming and J lost 5 bases, with 12 bases between them. CDR3 DNA sequence: TGTGCCAGCAGCTCCAGGGACGGCAATAATTCACCCCTCCACTTT. The encoded protein is CASSSRDGNNSPLHF.

This chain uses TRBV28 with TRBJ1-5; 10 bases align to TRBD1. The junction had 7 bases not matched to a gene; V was cut back by 10 bases and J by 4 bases. Germline-derived CDR1 and CDR2 are MDHEN and SYDVKM. The CDR3 is 14 residues long. Here the CDR3 reads CATETGGPNQPQHF. CDR3 nucleotide sequence: TGTGCCACCGAGACAGGGGGCCCTAATCAGCCCCAGCATTTT. Full variable domain (missing parts from reference TRBV28 and TRBJ1-5): DVKVTQSSRYLVKRTGEKVFLECVQDMDHENMFWYRQDPGLGLRLIYFSYDVKMKEKGDIPEGYSVSREKKERFSLILESASTNQTSMYLCATETGGPNQPQHFGDGTRLSIL.

V gene TRBV11-2 combines with J gene TRBJ2-7; no definite D call. The CDR3 has 15 residues. V was pared by 1 base and J by 0 bases, with 10 bases between. The germline gives CDR1 SGHAT, CDR2 FQNNGV. The DNA of the CDR3 is TGTGCCAGCAGCTTAGTCCCCCAGAGCTCCTACGAGCAGTACTTC. Encoded protein: CASSLVPQSSYEQYF.

The CDR3 sequence is CASSSIAGIYEQYF. The CDR3 DNA reads TGTGCCAGCAGCTCCATAGCGGGAATCTACGAGCAGTACTTC. The gene calls are TRBV11-2 and TRBJ2-7; 8 positions agree with TRBD2. The CDR3 runs 14 residues. Germline V gives CDR1 SGHAT, CDR2 FQNNGV. V gave up 4 bases and J gave up 3 bases; unmatched junction bases: 5. Filled out from reference TRBV11-2 and TRBJ2-7, the complete variable domain reads EAGVAQSPRYKIIEKRQSVAFWCNPISGHATLYWYQQILGQGPKLLIQFQNNGVVDDSQLPKDRFSAERLKGVDSTLKIQPAKLEDSAVYLCASSSIAGIYEQYFGPGTRLTVT.

The chain joins TRBV28 to TRBJ1-5; 8 nucleotides line up with TRBD1. The J segment lost 7 bases and the V segment lost 8 bases, leaving 13 bases of the junction unmatched. Per germline, CDR1 MDHEN and CDR2 SYDVKM. The CDR3 spans 15 residues. The DNA of the CDR3 is TGTGCCAGCGGCTCCAGGGGGCGAAAGACCCAGCCCCAGCATTTT. It yields the protein CASGSRGRKTQPQHF. Using reference TRBV28 and TRBJ1-5 for the parts outside the CDR3, the full variable domain is DVKVTQSSRYLVKRTGEKVFLECVQDMDHENMFWYRQDPGLGLRLIYFSYDVKMKEKGDIPEGYSVSREKKERFSLILESASTNQTSMYLCASGSRGRKTQPQHFGDGTRLSIL.

The genes are TRBV13 and TRBJ1-1; the D gene is possibly TRBD1 (6 bases). Germline assignment: CDR1 PRHDT and CDR2 FYEKMQ (reference sequence). Trimming shortened V by 4 bases and J by 4 bases, and 13 bases separated the two germline ends. The CDR3 is 14 amino acids. The CDR3 region is CASSWNREVTEAFF. The CDR3 DNA reads as TGTGCCAGCAGCTGGAACAGGGAAGTCACTGAAGCTTTCTTT. Looking up the rest from reference TRBV13 and TRBJ1-1 gives the full variable domain: AAGVIQSPRHLIKEKRETATLKCYPIPRHDTVYWYQQGPGQDPQFLISFYEKMQSDKGSIPDRFSAQQFSDYHSELNMSSLELGDSALYFCASSWNREVTEAFFGQGTRLTVV.

This clone turned up a few times. The chain links TRBV11-2 to TRBJ2-1, with D possibly TRBD2 on 5 matching bases. The V gene's germline CDR1 is SGHAT and CDR2 FQNNGV. The ends were cut back, 5 bases at V and 2 bases at J, with 16 bases in the middle. The CDR3 has 16 amino acids. The CDR3 is CASSTDPSGAYNEQFF. The CDR3 nucleotides read TGTGCCAGCAGCACTGACCCCAGCGGTGCCTACAATGAGCAGTTCTTC.

The chain carries TRBV29-1 and TRBJ1-2; D is perhaps TRBD1 (5 bases). V was pared by 3 bases and J by 10 bases, with 6 bases between. The CDR3 runs 9 residues. Germline assignment: CDR1 SQVTM and CDR2 ANQGSEA. CDR3 protein: CSVEGDYTF. The CDR3 DNA reads TGCAGCGTTGAGGGGGACTACACCTTC.

The rearrangement joins TRBV10-3 to TRBJ1-2; weak D call: TRBD1 (6 bases). The CDR3 is 13 amino acids. CDR1 ENHRY and CDR2 SYGVKD come from the germline V gene. Trimming pared 8 bases from V and 5 bases from J, leaving 15 bases between. In DNA, the CDR3 is TGTGCCATCGGAGTAACAGGGCGATATGGCTACACCTTC. It encodes CAIGVTGRYGYTF.

The rearrangement uses TRBV5-1 and TRBJ2-5, with no clear D. This CDR3 is 15 amino acids long. The germline gives CDR1 SGHRS, CDR2 YFSETQ. Deletions cut 4 bases from V and 5 bases from J, with 18 bases between. CDR3 in DNA: TGCGCCAGCAGCCTGGTGGCTAACACGCGGGAGACCCAGTACTTC. Encoded protein: CASSLVANTRETQYF.

The chain employs TRBV7-8 and TRBJ1-5; D unclear. The germline gives CDR1 SGHVS, CDR2 FQNEAQ. V was trimmed by 1 base and J by 0 bases, leaving 10 bases between them. This CDR3 has 16 amino acids. DNA for the CDR3: TGTGCCAGCAGCTTAGTGGATGGGTATAGCAATCAGCCCCAGCATTTT. It is translated as CASSLVDGYSNQPQHF.

The CDR3 here is CASTEGGANEKLFF. The CDR3 nucleotides read TGTGCCAGCACCGAAGGGGGAGCTAATGAAAAACTGTTTTTT. V gene TRBV6-1 combines with J gene TRBJ1-4, with a possible D match to TRBD1 (6 bases). This CDR3 spans 14 amino acids. The germline V and J ends were trimmed by 7 bases and 3 bases, with 12 bases remaining between them. Per the germline V gene, CDR1 is MNHNS and CDR2 is SASEGT.

This sequence joins TRBV30 and TRBJ1-5, with a weak D call TRBD1 (5 bases). The germline V gene has CDR1 GTSNPN and CDR2 SVGIG (reference sequence). Trimming took off 2 bases at V and 2 bases at J, with 10 bases between the two ends. The CDR3 is 14 residues long. CDR3 bases: TGTGCCTGGAGTCTCAGGGCAGGCAATCAGCCCCAGCATTTT. Translation gives CAWSLRAGNQPQHF.